This TCR beta chain was sequenced in a study of Ad26.COV2.S vaccination and SARS-CoV-2 variants. Regarding the study as a whole: Possible underestimation of total T cell responses by the TCR breadth and depth analyses was noted.

This clone came up once. Its antigen is currently unknown. Assay used: immunoSEQ multiplex PCR; TCRdb lists only in-frame clones, some missing. The sample lists a few hundred thousand clones, 90% occurring once. Treatment noted: 19 received Ad26.COV2.S at low or high dose, single or two shots; about 5 received placebo; per-sample allocation not given. Day 63 after the first vaccine or placebo injection was the time point for sampling. V lost 6 bases to trimming and J lost 2 bases; unmatched junction nucleotides: 8. Germline-derived CDR1 and CDR2 are MGHDK and SYGVNS. The CDR3 extends over 15 amino acids.

Sample: peripheral blood, taken in a trial of Ad26.COV2.S vaccine versus placebo. The clonotype originates from a person between 18 and 59 years old who received the Ad26.COV2.S COVID-19 vaccine or a placebo. The chain carries TRBV25-1 and TRBJ2-3; 7 bases fit TRBD1. The CDR3 DNA reads as TGTGCCAGCAGCCCAACGGGGACAGCCACAGATACGCAGTATTTT. Its translation: CASSPTGTATDTQYF. The variable domain in full, with the rest retrieved from reference TRBV25-1 and TRBJ2-3, is EADIYQTPRYLVIGTGKKITLECSQTMGHDKMYWYQQDPGMELHLIHYSYGVNSTEKGDLSSESTVSRIRTEHFPLTLESARPSHTSQYLCASSPTGTATDTQYFGPGTRLTVL.